Listed below are T cell receptor beta chains from one sample, sequenced in a study of T cell responses to AZD1222 COVID-19 vaccine. Here immunoSEQ multiplex PCR was the method, and the copy in TCRdb shows in-frame clones only, minus some. The table includes 110,000 or so clones, approximately 87% detected once. Sample: peripheral blood, taken on day 0 of AZD1222 vaccination. These receptors originate from an adult in good health. Each CDR3 is given with its conserved first and last residue. A D gene is named only where the DNA matches it firmly. For some rows the clone size is stated as once, few or many, or as a class when expanded; others skip it.

d_call clone_size j_call v_call cdr3_nt cdr3_aa
. . TRBJ2-3 TRBV11-3 TGTGCCAGCAGCTTAGGGAGGAGCACAGATACGCAGTATTTT CASSLGRSTDTQYF
. . TRBJ2-1 TRBV5-4 TGTGCCAGCAGCTTGCCGGGACCCAGAGCCAATGAGCAGTTCTTC CASSLPGPRANEQFF
. . TRBJ1-1 TRBV28 TGTGCCAGCAGCCTCGGGGGGGGGACTGAAGCTTTCTTT CASSLGGGTEAFF
TRBD1 . TRBJ1-6 TRBV5-1 TGCGCCAGCAGCGCAAGTCCGACAGGGACCCATAATTCACCCCTCCACTTT CASSASPTGTHNSPLHF
. . TRBJ1-2 TRBV24-1 TGTGCCACCAGTGATACGGGGTATCGTGGCTACACCTTC CATSDTGYRGYTF
TRBD1 . TRBJ2-2 TRBV13 TGTGCCAGCAGCTCCGGACAGGGCTTGATGGTCGGGGAGCTGTTTTTT CASSSGQGLMVGELFF
. few TRBJ2-7 TRBV15 TGTGCCACCAGCAGAGGAAAGACCTACGAGCAGTACTTC CATSRGKTYEQYF
. . TRBJ2-6 TRBV11-3 TGTGCCAGCAGTTTCTCAGGGAACGGGGCCAACGTCCTGACTTTC CASSFSGNGANVLTF
TRBD1 . TRBJ2-3 TRBV7-8 TGTGCCAGCAGCTTAATACTGACAGGGTTCCTCACAGATACGCAGTATTTT CASSLILTGFLTDTQYF
TRBD1 . TRBJ1-1 TRBV12-3/TRBV12-4 TGTGCCAGCGGTCAGGGGGGCACTGAAGCTTTCTTT CASGQGGTEAFF